The present entry profiles one TCR beta chain with its context. This clonotype was counted only a few times. The target of this receptor is not known. No base quality values were provided; no much bigger clone lies one nucleotide off. These reads were obtained on an Illumina NovaSeq 6000. cDNA libraries for TCRalpha and TCRbeta were prepared by 5'RACE using constant-segment primers, with sample barcodes and unique molecular identifiers added. Trizol reagent was used to extract RNA from every sample. Library amplification was performed in two PCR steps, and a second sample barcode and Illumina TruSeq adapters were introduced in the second step. Sequencing of libraries was performed on an Illumina NovaSeq with 2 x 150 bp paired-end reads. For the original study's pipeline: Demultiplexing of reads and collapsing into UMI-guided consensus sequences were performed with migec v1.2.7. Using mixcr v2.1.11, UMI consensuses were aligned to TRA and TRB V and J templates and then assembled into clonotypes. A clonotype was counted as expanded or contracted only when both edgeR and NoisET called the clonotype significant, with the noise models trained on biological replicates. For edgeR calls, a false discovery rate-adjusted p below 0.01 and a log2 fold-change threshold of 1 were applied. As an exploratory analysis of dynamics, max-normalized trajectories of the 1000 most abundant clonotypes were examined with PCA combined with hierarchical clustering. Separately sequenced CD4+ and CD8+ repertoires were used to assign the CD4 or CD8 phenotype of responding clones. Through fastp at Q25 and MiXCR, TCRdb rebuilt clones from the public reads, retaining in-frame beta chains. Each record represents a unique CDR3 protein, reported with the most common genes and DNA among its rows. In this record, the V and J calls reflect TCRdb's handling and not the investigators' own analysis. For this sample there are 250,000 to 350,000 distinct CDR3 sequences; around 19% appear just once. The top ten clonotypes cover more than 20% of the sample.

The record originates from a study of T-cell memory formation after mild COVID-19 (dated by TCRdb to the early 2020s). Concerning the study at large: Most TCR sequence clusters were specific to one of the two donors. In a couple of donors, T-cell clones that expanded and contracted after mild COVID-19 were tracked by sequencing TCRalpha and TCRbeta repertoires over time. The cohort comprised two young, previously healthy adult volunteers, one female and one male. Broader findings and caveats from the paper: Whether the second-wave clones peaking on day 37 were SARS-CoV-2 specific was not confirmed. Contracting CD4+ clones appeared mostly in the CM and EM memory subsets, whereas CD8+ clones were enriched in EMRA. Some responding clones were found in pre-infection memory, which suggests that pre-existing cross-reactive memory T cells took part in the SARS-CoV-2 response. From day 15 to 85, contracting clones showed balanced CD4/CD8 phenotypes, whereas a second wave of clones that expanded from day 15 to 37 leaned towards CD4+. Only two mild cases were covered in the study, and larger cohorts including severe cases with pre-infection samples were considered necessary.

PBMCs were isolated by Ficoll-Paque density gradient centrifugation. V loses 8 bases, J loses 1 base, and the germline ends lie 8 bases apart. Including cysteine and phenylalanine, the CDR3 has 11 amino acids. Only the CDR3 DNA stays, 33 bases, in frame from base 1. As encoded in the germline V gene (reference sequence), CDR1 is DFQATT while CDR2 is SNEGSKA. The sample comprised PBMCs or a T cell subset sorted from them (not recorded which). The chain was built from TRBV20-1 and TRBJ1-2, with TRBD1 tentatively as D gene (6 bases match). The receptor was isolated from a man aged 18 to 30 who had mild COVID-19 (a few samples of this study predate the infection). The sample titles of this study are shuffled in the database, so cell type and time point are left out; the donor was told from shared clones. CDR3 loop: CSSDSNYGYTF. The sequenced DNA is TGCAGTTCGGACAGTAACTATGGCTACACCTTC.